The present T cell receptor (beta chain) was sequenced within a study of T cell responses to AZD1222 COVID-19 vaccine. Overall study findings and caveats: At baseline, just five to seven AZD1222 recipients tested seropositive. White British people made up most donors, females outnumbered males, and clonal diversity was possibly underestimated. Variant regions that are unmutated are reportedly the target of nearly half of spike-specific TCRs. Repertoires were obtained solely post-peak T cell response.

Germline V gene sequence: CDR1 ENHRY, CDR2 SYGVKD. The CDR3 is made up of 14 amino acids. Trimming cost V 3 bases and J 1 base, with 9 bases left between them. This clone was found once. Antigen specificity is unknown. Assay used: immunoSEQ multiplex PCR; TCRdb lists only in-frame clones, some missing. The sample contains about 42,000 clones, about 91% of which appear only once. This TCR came from an adult who received the AZD1222 COVID-19 vaccine. The chain is built from TRBV10-3 and TRBJ1-1; D unclear. Here the sequenced sample was peripheral blood, taken 28 days after the second AZD1222 dose. In nucleotides, the CDR3 is TGTGCCATCAGTGAAGGCCCAGGGAACACTGAAGCTTTCTTT. Translation: CAISEGPGNTEAFF.